Listed here is a single T cell receptor beta chain. This sample was included in a study of technical replicates of blood from several donors. The CDR3 covers 16 residues. The V segment lost 4 bases and the J segment 6 bases; nucleotides outside the gene matches: 10. CDR1 and CDR2 (germline): MNHEY, SVGAGI. Clones were sequenced by immunoSEQ multiplex PCR, and TCRdb holds only the in-frame ones, with some missing. This table holds about 93,000 clones, around 96% found once. V gene TRBV6-5 combines with J gene TRBJ2-1; 9 bases are a match to TRBD2. This clonotype was obtained from a human donor in good health. Sequencing used T cells isolated from PBMCs. Here the CDR3 DNA reads TGTGCCAGCAGTTCGATAGCGGGGGCCCTGTCCAATGAGCAGTTCTTC. This gives the protein CASSSIAGALSNEQFF.